This T cell receptor beta chain was sequenced for a study of shared clonotypes between healthy human individuals (dated by TCRdb to the early 2020s). Study-level background: A few men and two women, aged 18 to 49 years, made up the cohort. For each donor, three plates each were used for CD4 naive and CD4 memory, two plates were used for CD8 naive, and one plate was used for CD8 memory. Libraries were prepared and TCR repertoires were sequenced by different laboratories using diverse techniques, in order to increase sequencing depth and limit assay-specific biases. Leukapheresis yielded between about 0.94 and 8.9 billion PBMCs per donor. To estimate repertoire size and how much clonotype sharing occurs between individuals, the study deeply sequenced the blood TCR repertoires of roughly 5 healthy adults. The research as a whole found: Based on pairwise subsampling, the degree of clonotype sharing among donors was expected to be affected by sequencing depth. Rarefaction of sorted-subset datasets indicated incomplete sequencing despite the large sequencing depth. When several donors were compared, the shared fraction of clonotypes was around 5% for naive CD4, 3.5% to 4% for naive CD8, roughly 2.5% for memory CD4, and under 0.5% for memory CD8. Sampling was restricted to blood, and TCR repertoires in tissue are likely to differ from TCR repertoires in blood. Compared with non-shared clonotypes, the clonotypes found in all four sorted-subset donors had higher generation probabilities. Estimated clonotype richness was generally larger for naive than for memory subsets. Because the study included only a small number of donors, the genetic and exposure-history diversity represented was limited.

Per the germline V gene, SGHAT is the CDR1 and FQNNGV is the CDR2. Reading from cysteine to phenylalanine, the CDR3 counts 13 amino acids. CDR3 DNA only is kept here, 39 bases in frame from base 1. Between the V and J ends, shortened by 6 bases and 3 bases respectively, the junction contains 12 bases. TCR CDR3 regions were amplified from genomic DNA by multiplex PCR using the deep immunoSEQ assay. For each cell subset, the extracted genomic DNA was distributed evenly across all wells of several immunoSEQ 96-well plates, and each plate served as one replicate. For sorted subsets, approximately 190 ng genomic DNA, equal to 30,000 or so T cell genomes, was loaded into each replicate PCR. Purified libraries were quantified with a Qubit 3.0 fluorometer, sized on a Bioanalyzer 2100, and re-quantified with the KAPA Library Quantification kit. Each immunoSEQ 96-well plate was sequenced on its own single-read 150-cycle Illumina NextSeq 550 flow cell. Processing in the source paper ran as follows. Because the immunoSEQ output held only junctional sequences and lacked quality scores, the filtering could not match the filtering applied to full-length reads. To assign V/J genes and CDR3, sequences were annotated using PyIR, a Python wrapper for IgBLAST v1.9, with IMGT germline references. Reads were removed for weak V/J assignments (E-value above 1e-6), missing CDR3, stop codons, out-of-frame junctions, or ambiguous translated residues. A V3J clonotype was defined by an identical inferred V gene, J gene, and CDR3 amino acid sequence. Percentage overlap between repertoires was calculated by dividing the number of shared unique clonotypes by the size of the smaller repertoire. Richness of each repertoire was evaluated using RTK rarefaction, the Chao1 estimator, and Recon v2.1 estimates of unobserved clonotypes. For all TCRbeta clonotypes obtained by the gDNA method from several donors, generation probabilities were computed with OLGA. TCRdb took over this immuneACCESS table, retaining in-frame rearrangements with V and J assigned. Such tables are incomplete; in checked studies, under half of the missing clones stem from an unresolved V gene, and the remainder is unexplained. D and trimming come from the DNA, and the V and J calls and clone size come from that table. In this sample the table shows roughly 1.5 million clones, around 98% of which occur a single time. 0.4% to 0.45% of the sample goes to the ten largest clones.

About this clone itself: Its antigen is currently not known. Base-call qualities are not available, and no considerably larger clone is one nucleotide away.

Donors were healthy HIV-negative adults with no recently reported acute infections or vaccinations. Every donor was a Caucasian adult residing in Nashville, Tennessee, USA. CD4+ T cells were enriched by magnetic negative selection, after which naive cells were positively selected on CD45RA and the negative fraction was taken as the memory subset. Blood was obtained by leukapheresis, after which PBMCs were separated by Ficoll-Histopaque density gradient centrifugation and cryopreserved in liquid nitrogen vapor phase. Purity and quantity of every magnetically sorted T cell population were checked by analytical flow cytometry. Genomic DNA was isolated from every sorted fraction and measured by UV absorbance on a Nanodrop 2000c.

Specimen: naive CD4+ T cells sorted from blood. The cell subset or site label of this sample denotes: CD45RA+ positively selected. The receptor chain draws on TRBV11-2 and TRBJ2-7; possibly the D gene is TRBD1, per 6 matching bases. The sequence came from a man aged 25 to 40 in good health. In nucleotides, the sequence is TGTGCCAGCAGTTCGGACAGAAACTACGAGCAGTACTTC. It is translated as CASSSDRNYEQYF.